This TCR beta chain was sequenced in a study of human T cells and chemical hapten exposure. Study information: Patients, a majority of them female, were diagnosed with alopecia areata, totalis or universalis. Overall study findings and caveats: Expanded TCRs created a significantly greater count of big CDR3 similarity clusters than controls did.

Indicated time point: patch test 1, 2 weeks after DPC sensitization. Treatment defined: therapeutic diphenylcyclopropenone sensitization with weekly scalp DPC. Turning to this clonotype: Its target is not known.

Library construction involved attaching unique molecular identifiers to individual cDNA molecules, which allowed quantitative, reproducible TCR counting. As processed by the authors: The median was roughly 91,000 TCRs per sample, ranging roughly 20,000 to 690,600. TCRdb ran MiXCR on the RACE reads and lists one entry per CDR3 protein. TCRdb's processing, not the study's, gives the V and J calls here. The repertoire holds some 380,000 distinct CDR3 sequences, with roughly 5% as singletons. The specimen comprised whole blood, sampled in connection with sensitization to the hapten diphenylcyclopropenone (DPC). The clonotype comes from a woman in her forties or fifties with alopecia areata. Some clones in this sample may be carry-over from other donors' samples.

The CDR3 protein is CASSSRWGGNQPQHF. Here the CDR3 DNA reads TGTGCCAGCAGCTCCCGTTGGGGTGGCAATCAGCCCCAGCATTTT. The V gene is TRBV7-8, the J gene TRBJ1-5; D is uncertain. Trimming shortened V by 4 bases and J by 2 bases, and 12 bases separated the two germline ends. In germline, CDR1 is SGHVS, CDR2 FQNEAQ. The length of the CDR3 is 15 residues.